The sequence of this T cell receptor beta chain was determined in a study of OX40 agonist ivuxolimab in advanced cancers. The CDR3 is 13 residues long. The germline V gene encodes CDR1 MNHEY and CDR2 SVGAGI. Trimming took 2 bases from V and 5 from J, leaving 9 bases between them. TCRdb's table, derived via immunoSEQ multiplex PCR, lists solely in-frame clones and lacks some. The sample contains some 99,000 clones, around 91% of which appear only once. This receptor was obtained from an adult with an advanced solid tumor such as melanoma, head and neck, liver or kidney cancer. The V gene is TRBV6-5, the J gene TRBJ2-5; D ambiguous. The specimen was CD4+ or CD8+ T cells sorted from blood, collected in a trial of the OX40 agonist ivuxolimab. The DNA of the CDR3 is TGTGCCAGCAGTTACGAAAGGGTGGAGACCCAGTACTTC. This sequence encodes CASSYERVETQYF.